This T cell receptor (beta chain) stems from a study of brain metastases from non-small cell lung cancer. With respect to this clone: Its antigen remains unknown. An end of the junction does not agree with germline; a read error may underlie this.

Overall study findings and caveats: Paired brain metastases and primary tumors largely shared TCR repertoires. T-cell clones appeared expanded in approximately 58% of brain metastases relative to matched primary tumors. Brain metastases had lower T-cell infiltration than primary tumors.

Clones were sequenced by immunoSEQ multiplex PCR, and TCRdb holds only the in-frame ones, with some missing. The table has around 1,700 clones, about four fifths seen once. The CDR3 extends over 11 amino acids. The sequence was collected from a donor aged 40 or over with non-small cell lung cancer. The chain is built from TRBV12-3 or TRBV12-4 and TRBJ2-1; D is undetermined. Material for sequencing was tissue from a brain metastasis. CDR3 sequence reads: CTSSSNNEQFF. Written as DNA, the CDR3 is TGTACCAGCAGTTCTAACAATGAGCAGTTCTTC.